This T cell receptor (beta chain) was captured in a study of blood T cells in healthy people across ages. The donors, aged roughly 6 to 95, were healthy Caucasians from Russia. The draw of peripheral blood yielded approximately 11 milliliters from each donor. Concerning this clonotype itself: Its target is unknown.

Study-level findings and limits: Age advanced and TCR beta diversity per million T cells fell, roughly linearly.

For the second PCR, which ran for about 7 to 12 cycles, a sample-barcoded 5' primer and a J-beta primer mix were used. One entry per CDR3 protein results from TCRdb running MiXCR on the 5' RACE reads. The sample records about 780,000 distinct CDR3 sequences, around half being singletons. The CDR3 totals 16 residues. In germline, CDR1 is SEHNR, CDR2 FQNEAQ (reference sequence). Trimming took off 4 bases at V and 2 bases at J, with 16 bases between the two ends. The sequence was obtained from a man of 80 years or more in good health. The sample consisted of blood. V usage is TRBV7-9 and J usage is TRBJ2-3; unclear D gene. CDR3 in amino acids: CASSSTGPRNTDTQYF. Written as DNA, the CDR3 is TGTGCCAGCAGCTCAACCGGGCCTCGAAACACAGATACGCAGTATTTT.